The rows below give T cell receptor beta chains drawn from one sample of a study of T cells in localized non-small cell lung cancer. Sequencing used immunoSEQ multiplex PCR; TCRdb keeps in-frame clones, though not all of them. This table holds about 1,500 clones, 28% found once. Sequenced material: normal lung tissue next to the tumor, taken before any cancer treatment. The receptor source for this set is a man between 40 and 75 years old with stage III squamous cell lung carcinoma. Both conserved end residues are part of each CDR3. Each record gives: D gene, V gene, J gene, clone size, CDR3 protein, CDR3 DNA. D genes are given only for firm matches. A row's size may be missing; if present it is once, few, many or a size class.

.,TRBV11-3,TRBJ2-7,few,CASGQDSLPGEQYF,TGTGCCAGCGGGCAGGACAGCCTCCCGGGAGAGCAGTACTTC
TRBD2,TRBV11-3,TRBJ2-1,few,CASSRGLAGGYNEQFF,TGTGCCAGCAGCAGGGGACTAGCGGGGGGGTACAATGAGCAGTTCTTC
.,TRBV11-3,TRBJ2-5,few,CASSPQRALYQETQYF,TGTGCCAGCAGCCCCCAGCGGGCATTGTACCAAGAGACCCAGTACTTC
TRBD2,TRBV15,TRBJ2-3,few,CATRDGLADSTDTQYF,TGTGCCACCAGGGATGGACTAGCGGACTCCACAGATACGCAGTATTTT
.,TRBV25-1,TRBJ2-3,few,CASSESAGHTDTQYF,TGTGCCAGCAGTGAATCGGCAGGGCACACAGATACGCAGTATTTT
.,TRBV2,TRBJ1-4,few,CASSVGGIRGEKLFF,TGTGCCAGCAGTGTTGGGGGGATCCGCGGGGAAAAACTGTTTTTT
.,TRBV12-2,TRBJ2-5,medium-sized,CASRFRGLGQRKETQYF,TGTGCAAGTCGCTTCCGTGGTCTGGGACAGCGAAAAGAGACCCAGTACTTC
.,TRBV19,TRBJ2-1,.,CASSFSGAYNEQFF,TGTGCCAGTAGTTTCTCCGGCGCCTACAATGAGCAGTTCTTC
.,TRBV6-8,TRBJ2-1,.,CASSSRGSSYNEQFF,TGTGCCAGCAGTTCCCGAGGGAGCTCCTACAATGAGCAGTTCTTC
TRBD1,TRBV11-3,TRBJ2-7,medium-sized,CASSSPGQSYEQYF,TGTGCCAGCAGCTCGCCGGGACAGAGCTACGAGCAGTACTTC
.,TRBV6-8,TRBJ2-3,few,CASKQTGDTQYF,TGTGCCAGCAAGCAGACAGGAGATACGCAGTATTTT
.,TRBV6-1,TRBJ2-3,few,CASSEASEFPTDTQYF,TGTGCCAGCAGTGAAGCCTCCGAATTTCCCACAGATACGCAGTATTTT
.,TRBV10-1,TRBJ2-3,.,CASSPLGGKDTQYF,TGCGCCAGCAGCCCACTCGGGGGCAAAGATACGCAGTATTTT
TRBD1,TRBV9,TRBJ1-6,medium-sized,CASSPGRTGNSPLHF,TGTGCCAGCAGCCCTGGTCGGACAGGGAATTCACCCCTCCACTTT
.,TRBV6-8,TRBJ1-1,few,CASSQGAQEGTEAFF,TGTGCCAGCAGCCAAGGGGCGCAAGAAGGCACTGAAGCTTTCTTT
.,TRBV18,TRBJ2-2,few,CASSSIGDTGELFF,TGTGCCAGCTCATCGATCGGGGACACCGGGGAGCTGTTTTTT
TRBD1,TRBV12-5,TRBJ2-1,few,CATGQGVPEQFF,TGTGCCACAGGACAGGGCGTACCTGAGCAGTTCTTC
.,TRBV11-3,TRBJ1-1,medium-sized,CASHPAPGEDTEAFF,TGTGCCAGCCACCCCGCCCCTGGGGAAGACACTGAAGCTTTCTTT
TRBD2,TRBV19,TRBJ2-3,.,CASSPSGGVNTQYF,TGTGCCAGTTCTCCTAGCGGGGGGGTGAATACGCAGTATTTT
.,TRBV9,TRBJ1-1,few,CASSVVPEGEAFF,TGTGCCAGCAGCGTTGTTCCAGAGGGTGAAGCTTTCTTT
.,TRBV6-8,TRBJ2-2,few,CASSDNTGELFF,TGTGCCAGCAGTGACAACACCGGGGAGCTGTTTTTT
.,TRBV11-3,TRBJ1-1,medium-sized,CASSPQLGDTEAFF,TGTGCCAGCAGCCCACAATTAGGCGACACTGAAGCTTTCTTT
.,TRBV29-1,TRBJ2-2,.,CSVEDKRANTGELFF,TGCAGCGTTGAAGATAAGCGGGCGAACACCGGGGAGCTGTTTTTT
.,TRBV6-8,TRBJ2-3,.,CASSYGGTPSTDTQYF,TGTGCCAGCAGTTATGGTGGGACGCCCAGCACAGATACGCAGTATTTT
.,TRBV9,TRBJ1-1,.,CASSVGISTEAFF,TGTGCCAGCAGCGTTGGAATTTCCACTGAAGCTTTCTTT
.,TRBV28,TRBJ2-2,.,CASSFSGIEGSGELFF,TGTGCCAGCAGTTTTTCAGGGATTGAGGGTTCCGGGGAGCTGTTTTTT
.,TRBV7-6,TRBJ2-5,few,CASSLANQTASETQYF,TGTGCCAGCAGCTTAGCAAACCAGACCGCTAGCGAGACCCAGTACTTC
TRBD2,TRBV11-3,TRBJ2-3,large,CASSLVAGESDTQYF,TGTGCCAGCAGCCTGGTAGCGGGGGAGTCGGATACGCAGTATTTT
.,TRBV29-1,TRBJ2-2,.,CSVGEGGGTGELFF,TGCAGCGTTGGAGAGGGAGGGGGAACCGGGGAGCTGTTTTTT
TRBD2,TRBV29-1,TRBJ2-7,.,CSVETSGAVEQYF,TGCAGCGTTGAGACTAGCGGGGCGGTCGAGCAGTACTTC